A selection of T cell receptor beta chains follows, all from one sample in a study of blood T cell repertoires in COVID-19. Libraries were prepared by immunoSEQ multiplex PCR; TCRdb keeps only in-frame clonotypes and omits some of them. This table has tens of thousands of clones, over 70% appearing once. The sequenced material came from peripheral blood. All receptors derive from a man older than 75 with acute or convalescent COVID-19. Each CDR3 is given with its conserved first and last residue. A D gene is named only where the DNA matches it firmly. Clone sizes are given selectively: once, few, many, or a class where the clone is expanded.

15 . . TRBJ1-1 TRBV6-5 TGTGCCAGCAGTAAATCAGGGGATGGGAACGCTGAAGCTTTCTTT CASSKSGDGNAEAFF
14 TRBD1 once TRBJ1-2 TRBV19 TGTGCCAGTAGTGAACAGGGGGCTGGTGGGGGCTACACCTTC CASSEQGAGGGYTF
12 . . TRBJ2-5 TRBV5-1 TGCGCCAGCATCGGGCAGGGAGAGACCCAGTACTTC CASIGQGETQYF
13 TRBD1 . TRBJ1-2 TRBV7-8 TGTGCCAGCAGCTTTGGGCAGGGGGACGGCTACACCTTC CASSFGQGDGYTF
10 . . TRBJ1-4 TRBV20-1 TGCAGTGCCGGAGGCCAAAAACTGTTTTTT CSAGGQKLFF
12 . once TRBJ1-1 TRBV12-3/TRBV12-4 TGTGCCAGCAGTTGGGGGCCCACTGAAGCTTTCTTT CASSWGPTEAFF
16 TRBD1 . TRBJ1-3 TRBV30 TGTGCCTCCATCACAGGGGCACGCTACTCTGGAAACACCATATATTTT CASITGARYSGNTIYF
19 TRBD1 . TRBJ1-3 TRBV11-2 TGTGCCAGCAGCACGGGACAGGGAAGGAGAGGGACCTCTGGAAACACCATATATTTT CASSTGQGRRGTSGNTIYF
18 TRBD1 few TRBJ2-6 TRBV5-4 TGTGCCAGCAGCTTGGGGAGACAGGGGAACCCCGGGGCCAACGTCCTGACTTTC CASSLGRQGNPGANVLTF
13 . . TRBJ1-1 TRBV27 TGTGCCAGCAGTTCGCTAATGAACACTGAAGCTTTCTTT CASSSLMNTEAFF
15 . once TRBJ1-6 TRBV6-1 TGTGCCAGCAGTGAATTGTCAGCGCTTAATTCACCCCTCCACTTT CASSELSALNSPLHF
14 TRBD1 . TRBJ2-1 TRBV6-5 TGTGCCAGCAGTTACCGGGACAGGGGCCATGAGCAGTTCTTC CASSYRDRGHEQFF
14 TRBD1 once TRBJ1-1 TRBV11-2 TGTGCCAGCACACAACAGGGGGGAGGCACTGAAGCTTTCTTT CASTQQGGGTEAFF
15 . . TRBJ1-5 TRBV5-1 TGCGCCAGCAGCCCGCAAGGGGGTGGCAATCAGCCCCAGCATTTT CASSPQGGGNQPQHF
16 TRBD1 . TRBJ2-7 TRBV4-1 TGCGCCAGCAGCCAAAACCCGGGACAGGGCTCCTACGAGCAGTACTTC CASSQNPGQGSYEQYF
14 TRBD1 . TRBJ1-5 TRBV19 TGTGCCAGTAGTCCCGGACAGGGACGCCAGCCCCAGCATTTT CASSPGQGRQPQHF
15 . . TRBJ1-1 TRBV7-9 TGTGCCAGCAGCTCCGGACTTGTTCTAGGCACTGAAGCTTTCTTT CASSSGLVLGTEAFF
14 . . TRBJ1-1 TRBV9 TGTGCCAGCAGCAAAACAGGGATGAACACTGAAGCTTTCTTT CASSKTGMNTEAFF
15 . . TRBJ1-6 TRBV18 TGTGCCAGCTCACCATTGGGAGGTCATAATTCACCCCTCCACTTT CASSPLGGHNSPLHF
15 TRBD1 . TRBJ1-4 TRBV24-1 TGTGCCACCAGTGACTCGGGACAGGGTGGTGAAAAACTGTTTTTT CATSDSGQGGEKLFF
13 TRBD1 . TRBJ1-1 TRBV5-8 TGTGCCAGCAAGACAGGGGAGAACACTGAAGCTTTCTTT CASKTGENTEAFF
15 . once TRBJ1-4 TRBV6-5 TGTGCCAGCAGTCGCGGGACCAGGCCTAATGAAAAACTGTTTTTT CASSRGTRPNEKLFF
16 . . TRBJ1-5 TRBV30 TGTGCCTGGAGCACTCCCAGGGCCAACGGCAATCAGCCCCAGCATTTT CAWSTPRANGNQPQHF
16 . . TRBJ2-1 TRBV27 TGTGCCAGCAGGAGTTTTTTACCGAGCTCCTACAATGAGCAGTTCTTC CASRSFLPSSYNEQFF
12 . . TRBJ1-5 TRBV19 TGTGCCAGTAGTTCTCGCAGGGGCTCTCAGCATTTT CASSSRRGSQHF
15 . . TRBJ2-3 TRBV28 TGTGCCAGCTGGAGGGACCGAAGGCGCACAGATACGCAGTATTTT CASWRDRRRTDTQYF
15 . . TRBJ1-1 TRBV6-6 TGTGCCAGCAGTTACTCGTTGCTGCGGCCTGAAGAAGCTTTCTTT CASSYSLLRPEEAFF
17 . . TRBJ2-5 TRBV4-1 TGCGCCAGCAGCCAAGAGGACGGGGGGCCCAATCAAGAGACCCAGTACTTC CASSQEDGGPNQETQYF
15 . . TRBJ2-5 TRBV19 TGTGCCAGTAGTCCGTCGGACGGGCCAGGGGAGACCCAGTACTTC CASSPSDGPGETQYF
12 . . TRBJ1-1 TRBV10-3 TGTGCCATCGGTCAGGGGAACACTGAAGCTTTCTTT CAIGQGNTEAFF
14 TRBD1 . TRBJ1-1 TRBV10-3 TGTGCCATCAGTGAGGACAGGGGTGGCACTGAAGCTTTCTTT CAISEDRGGTEAFF
15 TRBD1 . TRBJ1-1 TRBV18 TGTGCCAGCTCACGTTTGGGACAGGGGGCCACTGAAGCTTTCTTT CASSRLGQGATEAFF
16 TRBD1 . TRBJ1-2 TRBV18 TGTGCCAGCTCACCACCTGAGACAGGGGGACTCTATGGCTACACCTTC CASSPPETGGLYGYTF
16 TRBD1 medium-sized TRBJ2-7 TRBV6-6 TGTGCCAGCAGCTCCCGCCCGGGACAGCCATCCTACGAGCAGTACTTC CASSSRPGQPSYEQYF
14 . . TRBJ2-1 TRBV10-3 TGTGCCATCAGTGGCGGTCAGGGGAACAATGAGCAGTTCTTC CAISGGQGNNEQFF
17 TRBD2 . TRBJ2-1 TRBV24-1 TGTGCCACCAGTGATGCCGCCGGGACTAGCGGAAGTAATGAGCAGTTCTTC CATSDAAGTSGSNEQFF
13 . . TRBJ2-1 TRBV4-3 TGCGCCAGCAGCCAAGATCGGGAACGTGAGCAGTTCTTC CASSQDREREQFF
13 . . TRBJ2-3 TRBV9 TGTGCCAGCAGCGTAGCTGTCACAGATACGCAGTATTTT CASSVAVTDTQYF
15 TRBD1 once TRBJ1-1 TRBV20-1 TGCAGTGCTAGTCCCAGGAGAGGGACAGGGACTGAAGCTTTCTTT CSASPRRGTGTEAFF
14 . . TRBJ2-2 TRBV25-1 TGTGCCAGCAATTGGCAGGGTCGCACCGGGGAGCTGTTTTTT CASNWQGRTGELFF
14 TRBD1 . TRBJ1-5 TRBV19 TGTGCCAGTAGAACACAGGGGGCACGGCAGCCCCAGCATTTT CASRTQGARQPQHF
13 TRBD1 . TRBJ1-2 TRBV7-3 TGTGCCAGCAGCTTACTCGCAGGGGGAGGCTACACCTTC CASSLLAGGGYTF
12 . . TRBJ1-1 TRBV29-1 TGCAGCGTTGACAGGTTGAACACTGAAGCTTTCTTT CSVDRLNTEAFF
16 TRBD2 . TRBJ2-4 TRBV6-2/TRBV6-3 TGTGCCAGCAGTTACTCGCGGGAGGGGACCAAAAACATTCAGTACTTC CASSYSREGTKNIQYF
16 . few TRBJ2-1 TRBV4-3 TGCGCCAGCAGCCAAGAGCGGGACAGTATATGGCCTGAGCAGTTCTTC CASSQERDSIWPEQFF
16 . . TRBJ2-7 TRBV21-1 TGTGCCAGCAGCCACGCCCCGGGACACCAGACCTACGAGCAGTACTTC CASSHAPGHQTYEQYF
15 . . TRBJ2-5 TRBV9 TGTGCCAGCAGCGTTAACCTAGCTATCCAAGAGACCCAGTACTTC CASSVNLAIQETQYF
14 . . TRBJ1-4 TRBV27 TGTGCCAGCAGCTCGGGACTGAGGAATGAAAAACTGTTTTTT CASSSGLRNEKLFF
14 TRBD1 . TRBJ2-3 TRBV10-3 TGTGCCACTGGACAGGGAGTTAAGAAAGATACGCAGTATTTT CATGQGVKKDTQYF
16 TRBD2 . TRBJ2-2 TRBV4-1 TGCGCCAGCAGCCAGGGGACTAGTCTAAACACCGGGGAGCTGTTTTTT CASSQGTSLNTGELFF
16 TRBD2 . TRBJ2-3 TRBV3-1/TRBV3-2 TGTGCCAGCAGCCAATATAGACTAGCGGTAGCAGATACGCAGTATTTT CASSQYRLAVADTQYF
16 . . TRBJ1-5 TRBV28 TGTGCCAGCAGTTTTTTAGGGGGTAGAAGCAATCAGCCCCAGCATTTT CASSFLGGRSNQPQHF
14 . . TRBJ2-7 TRBV28 TGTGCCAGCAGTTCTTCAGGGAAGAACTACGAGCAGTACTTC CASSSSGKNYEQYF
13 TRBD1 . TRBJ2-1 TRBV5-1 TGCGCCAGCAGCGGGACAGGGTACAATGAGCAGTTCTTC CASSGTGYNEQFF